This is a list of T cell receptor beta chains from one sample in a study of T-cell memory formation after mild COVID-19. TCRdb reanalysed the 5' RACE reads using MiXCR and keeps one entry per CDR3 protein. The sample carries 130,000 to 150,000 distinct CDR3 sequences, 6% to 7% recorded once. What was sequenced was PBMCs or a T cell subset sorted from them (not recorded which). The receptors were gathered from an adult woman who had mild COVID-19 (a few samples of this study predate the infection). Cell type and time point are not known. CDR3s include the opening cysteine and the closing phenylalanine or tryptophan. Each record gives: clone size, J gene, V gene, D gene, CDR3 protein, CDR3 DNA. D genes are given only for firm matches. For some rows the clone size is stated as once, few or many, or as a class when expanded; others skip it.

many | TRBJ1-1 | TRBV7-6 | . | CASSLGQQKQAFF | TGTGCCAGCAGCTTAGGACAGCAAAAACAAGCTTTCTTT
. | TRBJ1-1 | TRBV12-3/TRBV12-4 | TRBD1 | CASSYKTGGASAFF | TGTGCCAGCAGCTATAAGACAGGGGGCGCGTCGGCTTTCTTT
many | TRBJ2-5 | TRBV7-8 | . | CASSYRVGETQYF | TGTGCCAGCAGTTACAGGGTTGGGGAGACCCAGTACTTC
. | TRBJ2-1 | TRBV5-1 | TRBD2 | CASSFGTSGGALFF | TGCGCCAGCAGCTTTGGTACTAGCGGGGGGGCGTTGTTCTTC
. | TRBJ2-2 | TRBV4-1 | . | CASSQQDSPGELFF | TGCGCCAGCAGCCAACAAGATTCCCCCGGGGAGCTGTTTTTT
many | TRBJ2-7 | TRBV6-2/TRBV6-3 | TRBD2 | CASTRTSGVYEQYF | TGTGCCAGCACCCGGACTAGCGGGGTCTACGAGCAGTACTTC
. | TRBJ2-7 | TRBV6-5 | . | CASSSGTVFEQYF | TGTGCCAGCAGCTCGGGAACAGTTTTCGAGCAGTACTTC
. | TRBJ2-1 | TRBV5-6 | TRBD2 | CASSSIGTSGLNEQFF | TGTGCCAGCAGCTCAATCGGGACTAGCGGCCTCAATGAGCAGTTCTTC
. | TRBJ1-5 | TRBV6-2/TRBV6-3 | . | CASTNQGGSNQPQHF | TGTGCCAGCACCAATCAAGGGGGGAGCAATCAGCCCCAGCATTTT
many | TRBJ2-7 | TRBV6-5 | TRBD2 | CASSSLTSGSSYEQYF | TGTGCCAGCAGTTCCCTGACTAGCGGGAGCTCCTACGAGCAGTACTTC
few | TRBJ2-5 | TRBV12-3/TRBV12-4 | TRBD1 | CASSSLRDRGETQYF | TGTGCCAGCAGTTCCTTAAGGGACAGGGGAGAGACCCAGTACTTC
. | TRBJ1-5 | TRBV24-1 | TRBD1 | CATSDARTGTYQPQHF | TGTGCCACCAGTGACGCCCGGACAGGGACTTATCAGCCCCAGCATTTT
. | TRBJ2-2 | TRBV9 | . | CASSASTGNTGELFF | TGTGCCAGCAGCGCCTCGACAGGGAACACCGGGGAGCTGTTTTTT
. | TRBJ2-3 | TRBV3-1 | TRBD2 | CASSHVAGADTQYF | TGTGCCAGCAGCCATGTAGCGGGGGCAGATACGCAGTATTTT
few | TRBJ2-7 | TRBV15 | . | CATSRDRGASGVGEQYF | TGTGCCACCAGCAGAGATCGGGGAGCTAGTGGCGTTGGGGAGCAGTACTTC
many | TRBJ2-3 | TRBV5-1 | . | CASSLEGTQSDTQYF | TGCGCCAGCAGCTTGGAAGGGACTCAGTCAGATACGCAGTATTTT
many | TRBJ2-7 | TRBV20-1 | TRBD2 | CSVVERGYEQYF | TGCAGTGTCGTCGAGCGGGGGTACGAGCAGTACTTC
many | TRBJ2-5 | TRBV9 | TRBD2 | CASSDAGGPQETQYF | TGTGCCAGCAGCGATGCGGGAGGTCCACAAGAGACCCAGTACTTC
many | TRBJ1-1 | TRBV7-9 | . | CASSSRGGAEAFF | TGTGCCAGCAGCTCCCGGGGAGGGGCTGAAGCTTTCTTT
many | TRBJ2-5 | TRBV7-7 | . | CASSLGARAEGETQYF | TGTGCTAGCAGCTTAGGGGCCAGGGCGGAAGGAGAGACCCAGTACTTC
few | TRBJ1-6 | TRBV30 | . | CAWSVPGPGTTPHF | TGTGCCTGGAGTGTACCGGGTCCGGGGACAACTCCCCACTTT
few | TRBJ1-1 | TRBV12-3/TRBV12-4 | TRBD1 | CASSFGGTENTEAFF | TGTGCCAGCAGTTTTGGCGGGACAGAGAACACTGAAGCTTTCTTT
many | TRBJ2-7 | TRBV7-2 | . | CASTAMNEQYF | TGTGCCAGCACGGCGATGAACGAGCAGTACTTC
. | TRBJ1-1 | TRBV12-3/TRBV12-4 | . | CASSSQRKAFF | TGTGCCAGCAGTTCCCAGAGGAAAGCTTTCTTT
many | TRBJ2-5 | TRBV6-6 | . | CASSYSNPGQETQYF | TGTGCCAGCAGTTACTCTAATCCGGGACAAGAGACCCAGTACTTC
. | TRBJ1-6 | TRBV3-1 | . | CASSQGRAYTLHF | TGTGCCAGCAGCCAAGGCAGGGCTTACACCCTCCACTTT
. | TRBJ2-2 | TRBV5-1 | . | CASSLDVPGELFF | TGCGCCAGCAGCTTGGACGTCCCCGGGGAGCTGTTTTTT
. | TRBJ2-3 | TRBV2 | TRBD2 | CASSAQRGTQYF | TGTGCCAGCAGTGCCCAGCGGGGTACGCAGTATTTT
many | TRBJ2-7 | TRBV27 | TRBD2 | CASSMGLAEAYEQYF | TGTGCCAGCAGCATGGGACTAGCGGAAGCCTACGAGCAGTACTTC
once | TRBJ2-1 | TRBV3-1 | TRBD1 | CASSQRGRSVLF | TGTGCCAGCAGCCAAAGGGGGCGATCTGTTCTCTTC
many | TRBJ1-1 | TRBV6-6 | . | CASSQGWRTEAFF | TGTGCCAGCAGTCAGGGGTGGAGAACTGAAGCTTTCTTT
. | TRBJ1-2 | TRBV6-5 | TRBD1 | CASSYDRGRDGYTF | TGTGCCAGCAGTTACGACAGGGGGCGAGATGGCTACACCTTC
once | TRBJ2-3 | TRBV19 | . | CASSIAGPRTDTQYF | TGTGCCAGTAGTATAGCGGGACCGCGCACAGATACGCAGTATTTT
. | TRBJ2-5 | TRBV20-1 | . | CSGTGAEETQYF | TGCAGTGGGACGGGGGCAGAAGAGACCCAGTACTTC
. | TRBJ2-3 | TRBV29-1 | TRBD2 | CSVEPPSGGPSTDTQYF | TGCAGCGTTGAACCCCCGAGCGGGGGGCCTAGCACAGATACGCAGTATTTT
few | TRBJ2-7 | TRBV5-6 | . | CASSFRRSGPYYEQYF | TGTGCCAGCAGCTTTCGCCGGTCGGGGCCCTACTACGAGCAGTACTTC
many | TRBJ2-1 | TRBV12-3/TRBV12-4 | . | CASSFVSSVMAQTTNEQFF | TGTGCCAGCAGTTTCGTATCTAGCGTAATGGCCCAAACAACGAATGAGCAGTTCTTC
many | TRBJ1-1 | TRBV6-5 | . | CASISGSRGAEAFF | TGTGCCAGCATCTCAGGGAGCCGGGGCGCTGAAGCTTTCTTT
. | TRBJ2-7 | TRBV6-2/TRBV6-3 | . | CASSYSQVAYEQYF | TGTGCCAGCAGTTATTCGCAGGTTGCCTACGAGCAGTACTTC
many | TRBJ1-2 | TRBV9 | . | CASSSSNRNYGYTF | TGTGCCAGCAGCTCATCGAACAGGAACTATGGCTACACCTTC
. | TRBJ1-2 | TRBV7-8 | . | CASSLERGIYGYTF | TGTGCCAGCAGCTTAGAGCGGGGCATCTATGGCTACACCTTC
many | TRBJ2-7 | TRBV5-1 | . | CASSSGSYEQYF | TGCGCCAGCAGCTCTGGTTCCTACGAGCAGTACTTC
. | TRBJ2-3 | TRBV29-1 | . | CSVVGGGTQYF | TGCAGCGTAGTCGGGGGCGGGACGCAGTATTTT
many | TRBJ1-5 | TRBV20-1 | . | CSARADMSNQPQHF | TGCAGTGCTAGAGCCGACATGAGCAATCAGCCCCAGCATTTT
many | TRBJ2-1 | TRBV24-1 | . | CATSDFGGREGRNNEQFF | TGTGCCACCAGTGATTTTGGGGGGCGGGAAGGACGTAACAATGAGCAGTTCTTC
many | TRBJ1-2 | TRBV5-1 | . | CASSPLPGTNYGYTF | TGCGCCAGCAGCCCATTGCCGGGTACTAACTATGGCTACACCTTC
. | TRBJ2-2 | TRBV18 | . | CASSPLVTGELFF | TGTGCCAGCTCACCTCTTGTCACCGGGGAGCTGTTTTTT
many | TRBJ2-7 | TRBV5-1 | TRBD1 | CASSRQTGSSSYEQYF | TGCGCCAGCAGCCGTCAGACAGGGTCTAGCTCCTACGAGCAGTACTTC
few | TRBJ2-1 | TRBV14 | . | CASSQRTVSGFINEQFF | TGTGCCAGCAGCCAAAGAACCGTTAGCGGATTTATCAATGAGCAGTTCTTC
few | TRBJ1-1 | TRBV28 | TRBD1 | CASRQGAYTEAFF | TGTGCCAGTAGACAGGGGGCCTACACTGAAGCTTTCTTT
. | TRBJ1-1 | TRBV20-1 | . | CSVLDTLTEAFF | TGCAGTGTATTGGACACTCTTACTGAAGCTTTCTTT
few | TRBJ2-6 | TRBV29-1 | . | CSVEEISGANVLTF | TGCAGCGTTGAAGAGATCTCTGGGGCCAACGTCCTGACTTTC
few | TRBJ2-3 | TRBV20-1 | . | CSGQTATSTDTQYF | TGCAGTGGTCAGACAGCAACTAGCACAGATACGCAGTATTTT
. | TRBJ2-3 | TRBV24-1 | TRBD2 | CATSDYRAGNTDTQYF | TGTGCCACCAGTGATTACAGAGCGGGAAACACAGATACGCAGTATTTT
many | TRBJ1-3 | TRBV4-1 | . | CASSQPLDTIYF | TGCGCCAGCAGCCAACCACTTGACACCATATATTTT
many | TRBJ2-7 | TRBV7-8 | TRBD1 | CASSLVSGTGGYTAIYEQYF | TGTGCCAGCAGCTTAGTTTCTGGGACAGGGGGCTATACCGCCATCTACGAGCAGTACTTC
. | TRBJ2-3 | TRBV6-6 | . | CASSYGRSSTDTQYF | TGTGCCAGCAGTTATGGGCGTTCTAGCACAGATACGCAGTATTTT
many | TRBJ2-3 | TRBV6-6 | TRBD2 | CASRERRTSGHDTQYF | TGTGCCAGCAGGGAACGACGGACTAGCGGGCACGATACGCAGTATTTT
few | TRBJ1-1 | TRBV3-1 | . | CASSQAGMLAFF | TGTGCCAGCAGCCAAGCGGGGATGTTGGCTTTCTTT
few | TRBJ1-1 | TRBV11-2 | . | CASSLAIGTTEAFF | TGTGCCAGCAGCTTAGCCATCGGGACCACTGAAGCTTTCTTT